Many counts were recorded for the clone carrying this T cell receptor beta chain. This entry comes from a study of T cells of healthy individuals. The J segment lost 4 bases and the V segment lost 3 bases, leaving 2 bases of the junction unmatched. Germline values: CDR1 GTSNPN, CDR2 SVGIG (reference sequence). The CDR3 is made up of 12 amino acids. MiXCR, run by TCRdb on the 5' RACE reads, gives a single entry per CDR3 protein. The repertoire includes over 95,000 distinct CDR3 sequences, roughly 15% of them detected once, and around 6.5% sits in the top ten. V gene TRBV30 combines with J gene TRBJ2-5; 7 positions match TRBD1. The origin of this receptor is a human donor in good health. Here the CDR3 reads CAWRTGLETQYF. The CDR3 region has the DNA TGTGCCTGGAGGACAGGGTTAGAGACCCAGTACTTC.